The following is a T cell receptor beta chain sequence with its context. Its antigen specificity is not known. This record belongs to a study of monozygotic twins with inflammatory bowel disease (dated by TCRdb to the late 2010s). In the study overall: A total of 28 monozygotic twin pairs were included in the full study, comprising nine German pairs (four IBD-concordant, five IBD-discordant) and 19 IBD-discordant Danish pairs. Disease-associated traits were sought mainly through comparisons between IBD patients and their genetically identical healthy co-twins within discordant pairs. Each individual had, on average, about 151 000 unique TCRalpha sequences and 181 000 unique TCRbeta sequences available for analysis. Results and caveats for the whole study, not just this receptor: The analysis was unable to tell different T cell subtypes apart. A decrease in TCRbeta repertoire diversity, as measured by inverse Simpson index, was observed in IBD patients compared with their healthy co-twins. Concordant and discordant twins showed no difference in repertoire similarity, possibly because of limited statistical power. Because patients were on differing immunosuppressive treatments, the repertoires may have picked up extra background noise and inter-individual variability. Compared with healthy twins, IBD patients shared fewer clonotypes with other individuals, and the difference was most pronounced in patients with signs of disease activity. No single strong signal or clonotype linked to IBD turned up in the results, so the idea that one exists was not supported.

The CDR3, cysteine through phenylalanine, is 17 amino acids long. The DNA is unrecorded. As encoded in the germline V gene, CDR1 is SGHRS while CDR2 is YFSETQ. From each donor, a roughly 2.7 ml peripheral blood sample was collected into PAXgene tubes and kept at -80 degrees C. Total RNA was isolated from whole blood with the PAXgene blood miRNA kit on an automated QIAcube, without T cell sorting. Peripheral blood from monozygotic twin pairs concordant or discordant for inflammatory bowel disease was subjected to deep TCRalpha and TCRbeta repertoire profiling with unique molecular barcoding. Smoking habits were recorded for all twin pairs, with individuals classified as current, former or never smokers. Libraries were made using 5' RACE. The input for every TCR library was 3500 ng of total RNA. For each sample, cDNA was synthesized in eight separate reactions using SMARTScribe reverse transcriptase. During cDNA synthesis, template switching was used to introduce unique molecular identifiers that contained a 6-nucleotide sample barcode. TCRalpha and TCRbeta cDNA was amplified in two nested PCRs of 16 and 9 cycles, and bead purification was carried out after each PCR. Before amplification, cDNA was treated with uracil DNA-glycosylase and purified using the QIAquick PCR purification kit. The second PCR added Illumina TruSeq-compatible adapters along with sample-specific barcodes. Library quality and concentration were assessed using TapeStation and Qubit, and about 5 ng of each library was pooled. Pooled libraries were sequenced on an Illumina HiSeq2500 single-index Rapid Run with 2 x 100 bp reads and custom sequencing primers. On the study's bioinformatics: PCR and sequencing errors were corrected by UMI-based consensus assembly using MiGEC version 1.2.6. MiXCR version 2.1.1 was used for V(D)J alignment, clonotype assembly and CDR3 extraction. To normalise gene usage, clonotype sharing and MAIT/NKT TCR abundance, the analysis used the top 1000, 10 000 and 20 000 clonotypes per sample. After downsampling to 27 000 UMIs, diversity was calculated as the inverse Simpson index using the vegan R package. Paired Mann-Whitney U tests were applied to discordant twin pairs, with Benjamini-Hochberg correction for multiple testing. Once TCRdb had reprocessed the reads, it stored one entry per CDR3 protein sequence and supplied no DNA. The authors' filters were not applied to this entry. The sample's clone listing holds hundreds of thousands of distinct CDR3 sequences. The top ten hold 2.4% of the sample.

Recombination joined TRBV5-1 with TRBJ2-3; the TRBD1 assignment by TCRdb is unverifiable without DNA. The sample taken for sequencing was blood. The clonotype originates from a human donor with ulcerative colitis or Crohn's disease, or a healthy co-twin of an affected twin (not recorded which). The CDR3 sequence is CASSGGTGGFGTDTQYF. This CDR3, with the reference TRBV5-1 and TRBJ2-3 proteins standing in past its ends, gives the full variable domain KAGVTQTPRYLIKTRGQQVTLSCSPISGHRSVSWYQQTPGQGLQFLFEYFSETQRNKGNFPGRFSGRQFSNSRSEMNVSTLELGDSALYLCASSGGTGGFGTDTQYFGPGTRLTVL.